This TCR beta chain was profiled in a study of cytomegalovirus exposure and HLA in healthy donors. In the study overall: Samples from HLA-typed donors yielded 85 million to 95 million unique TCRs in an early data release. Study-wide points: With further analysis later on, most CMV-associated TCR beta chains appeared HLA-restricted. Owing to their indistinguishability, certain V segments, notably TRBV6-2 and TRBV6-3, were excluded.

The PCR employed 60 Vbeta primers together with 13 Jbeta primers. TCRdb's copy holds only in-frame clones and misses some; the assay was immunoSEQ multiplex PCR. The table lists 180,000 or so clones, 65% to 85% of them singletons. Trimming took 10 bases from V and 2 from J, leaving 12 bases between them. The germline V gene has CDR1 MNHEY and CDR2 SVGAGI. This CDR3 spans 13 amino acids. Concerning this clone itself: The antigen is not known.

The sequence derives from a girl between 5 and 17 years old in good health and CMV-seropositive. Sequencing used PBMCs. V usage is TRBV6-5 and J usage is TRBJ2-1; a possible D gene is TRBD1 (5 bases). CDR3 sequence reads: CATHRTTYNEQFF. The CDR3 DNA reads TGTGCCACACACAGGACCACCTACAATGAGCAGTTCTTC.